Listed here is a single TCR beta chain. The data were taken from a study of blood T cell repertoires in COVID-19. The repertoire was sequenced with immunoSEQ multiplex PCR; TCRdb's copy has only in-frame clones and lacks some. The table includes 300,000 to 400,000 clones, about 87% detected once. The source material was peripheral blood. This clonotype originated in a man aged 30-40 years with COVID-19, enrolled during active disease.

The DNA for the CDR3 is TGTGCCAGCAGGGGACAGTTGGCCTACTATGGCTACACCTTC. This sequence encodes CASRGQLAYYGYTF. The rearrangement uses TRBV6-5 and TRBJ1-2, with 7 bases aligning to TRBD1. V lost 6 bases to trimming and J lost 3 bases; unmatched junction nucleotides: 7. CDR3 length: 14 amino acids. Germline CDR1 is MNHEY and CDR2 is SVGAGI.